This T cell receptor beta chain comes out of a study of T cells expressing NK-cell markers (dated by TCRdb to the early 2020s). The study in broad terms: In sorted CD3+CD56+NKG2C+, CD3+CD56+NKG2C- and CD3+CD56-NKG2C+ T-cell subsets from about 8 donors, TCR beta-chain repertoires were profiled. The libraries were sequenced on Illumina HiSeq 2000/2500, MiSeq or NextSeq, producing 2 x 150 bp reads. Of the eight sequenced donors, seven were found to be HCMV-seropositive and one was found to be HCMV-seronegative. All eight donors whose samples were sequenced were randomly selected healthy volunteers, three of them men and five women. The paper as a whole reports these results and caveats: In six donors, the dominant CD3+CD56+NKG2C+ clonotypes were found to rank among the top 10 CD8+ clonotypes and to make up roughly 1.0-7.0% of CD8+ T cells. Those dominant clonotypes were again the most abundant among CD3+CD56-NKG2C+ cells in a handful of donors, at about 28.3-60.1%. Whether the expanded NKG2C-expressing T cell clones were specific for HCMV antigens remained unclear.

The CDR3 runs 12 amino acids, cysteine and phenylalanine included. No DNA sequence is on record. CDR1 and CDR2, looked up from the germline V gene, are SQVTM and ANQGSEA. A note on this clonotype: The antigen it binds to is not known.

To determine HCMV serostatus, a commercial ELISA kit was used to detect HCMV-specific IgG in serum. Peripheral blood mononuclear cells were isolated from blood by Ficoll density gradient centrifugation. The listed sequencing device is Illumina HiSeq 2000. TCR beta cDNA libraries were made by 5'RACE template switching that added a universal primer site and unique molecular identifiers. Synthesis of cDNA was primed from the TCR beta constant segment and was followed by two consecutive PCR amplification steps. The paper's processing steps were these. MIGEC was used to demultiplex reads and group reads by UMI, and MiTCR was used to assemble and quantify clonotypes. Only TCR cDNA sequences supported by at least two reads were kept to exclude erroneous sequences. The tcR package was used for downstream repertoire analysis, and clonotypes were matched between fractions using CDR3 nucleotide sequence together with V segment. Antigen specificity was annotated against VDJdb with VDJmatch, allowing one amino acid substitution in CDR3. After TCRdb reprocessed the reads, each CDR3 protein sequence was kept as one row, without DNA. The V and J calls and clone size are TCRdb's, not the authors'. The sample table records about 460,000 distinct CDR3 sequences. The ten top clones hold over 1.1% of the sample.

Sequencing used blood T cells: a sorted CD56 or NKG2C T cell subset, CD4+ or CD8+ T cells, or bulk PBMC T cells (not recorded which). Here the chain combines TRBV29-1 and TRBJ1-2; TCRdb lists TRBD1, though no DNA is available to test this call. This clonotype originated in a woman aged 50 to 60 in good health. Donor details come from another sample of the same person, matched by shared clones. The CDR3 has the sequence CIATGGSESYTF.